This T cell receptor beta chain was identified in a study of shared clonotypes between healthy human individuals (dated by TCRdb to the early 2020s). Study-level background: A few men and a couple of women, aged 18 to 49 years, made up the cohort. Per donor, three plates each were used for CD4 naive and CD4 memory, two for CD8 naive, and one for CD8 memory. To estimate repertoire size and how much clonotype sharing occurs between individuals, the study deeply sequenced the blood TCR repertoires of five healthy adults. Libraries were prepared and TCR repertoires were sequenced by different laboratories using diverse techniques, in order to increase sequencing depth and limit assay-specific biases. Per donor, leukapheresis produced somewhere between about 0.94 and 9.5 billion PBMCs.

The donors were healthy, HIV-negative adults with no recently reported acute infections or vaccinations. All donors were Caucasian adults living in Nashville, Tennessee, USA. CD4+ T cells were enriched by magnetic negative selection; naive cells were then positively selected on CD45RA, and the negative fraction formed the memory subset. After blood collection by leukapheresis, PBMCs were isolated using Ficoll-Histopaque density gradient centrifugation and then cryopreserved in the vapor phase of liquid nitrogen. Analytical flow cytometry was used to check the purity and quantity of every magnetically sorted T cell population. Genomic DNA was isolated from every sorted fraction and measured by UV absorbance on a Nanodrop 2000c. Comment on this clone: No cognate antigen has been identified for it. Base qualities were left out, and no much larger clone turns up one base away.

The CDR3 runs 15 residues from the cysteine to the phenylalanine. This entry keeps only the CDR3 DNA: 45 bases, framed from base 1. V lost 5 bases and J lost 9 bases; the stretch between them is 20 bases long. CDR1 and CDR2 were assigned from the germline V gene (reference sequence) as SEHNR and FQNEAQ. Using the deep immunoSEQ assay, multiplex PCR amplified TCR CDR3 regions from genomic DNA. Extracted genomic DNA from each cell subset was spread evenly across all wells of several immunoSEQ 96-well plates, with each plate serving as a replicate. For sorted subsets, roughly 0.2 ug genomic DNA, equal to about 30,000 T cell genomes, was loaded into each replicate PCR. Purified libraries were measured with a Qubit 3.0 fluorometer, size-checked on a Bioanalyzer 2100, and measured again with the KAPA Library Quantification kit. A separate single-read 150-cycle Illumina NextSeq 550 flow cell was used to sequence each immunoSEQ 96-well plate. The published analysis was carried out like this. The immunoSEQ output contained only junctional sequences without quality scores, so filtering could not match that applied to full-length reads. To assign V/J genes and CDR3, sequences were annotated against IMGT germline references using PyIR, a Python wrapper for IgBLAST v1.9. Reads with weak V/J assignments (E-value above 1e-6), missing CDR3, stop codons, out-of-frame junctions, or ambiguous translated residues were removed. V3J clonotypes were defined by identical inferred V gene, J gene, and CDR3 amino acid sequence. Percentage overlap between repertoires was calculated by dividing the number of shared unique clonotypes by the size of the smaller repertoire. RTK rarefaction, the Chao1 estimator, and Recon v2.1 estimates of unobserved clonotypes were used to assess repertoire richness. Generation probabilities were computed with OLGA for all TCRbeta clonotypes obtained by the gDNA method from four donors. TCRdb took this table from immuneACCESS and kept in-frame rearrangements with V and J called. Such tables lack part of the clones; where checked against another copy, unresolved V genes explain under half of the gap, and the rest is unexplained. V, J and clone size derive from that table, while D and trimming were established from the DNA sequence. This sample lists approximately 2,300,000 clones; 85% to 95% were detected once. Approximately 0.41% of the sample is in the top ten clones.

The full study reports these points: Even with the large sequencing depth, rarefaction of the sorted-subset datasets indicated that sequencing was incomplete. Sampling was restricted to blood, and TCR repertoires in tissue are likely to differ from TCR repertoires in blood. Pairwise subsampling led to the expectation that sequencing depth would affect the degree of clonotype sharing among donors. When four donors were compared, the shared fraction of clonotypes was around 4.6% for naive CD4, around 3.6% for naive CD8, roughly 2.3% for memory CD4, and under 0.5% for memory CD8. Estimated clonotype richness was generally larger for naive than for memory subsets. The genetic and exposure-history diversity represented was limited by the small number of donors. Clonotypes shared by all four sorted-subset donors showed higher generation probabilities than non-shared clonotypes.

The sequencing input was naive CD4+ T cells from PBMCs. The sample's cell subset or site label is to be understood as: CD45RA+ positively selected. The chain uses TRBV7-9 and TRBJ1-3; tentative D gene TRBD1, with 6 bases matching. The receptor comes from a man aged 18 to 35 in good health. Some clones in this sample may be carry-over from other donors' samples. DNA sequence: TGTGCCAGCAGCACCTGGGGGGGGCTCTACCCCACCATATATTTT. Its protein is CASSTWGGLYPTIYF.